One TCR beta chain is described in this entry. There are 14 residues in the CDR3. Germline V gives CDR1 SGHNT, CDR2 YYREEE (reference sequence). The junction had 6 bases not matched to a gene; V was cut back by 7 bases and J by 2 bases. The data were taken from a study of blood T cell repertoires in COVID-19. The assay was immunoSEQ multiplex PCR, and TCRdb's table has in-frame clones only and misses some. This table holds some 210,000 clones, 80% to 90% found once. Cohort placement rested on clinical history that participants reported themselves. The J gene is TRBJ2-3, the V gene TRBV5-4, with 8 positions matching TRBD1. The sequencing sample was made of PBMCs or T cells enriched from blood (not recorded which). This clonotype was sampled from a man in his forties or fifties who had recovered from COVID-19. This chain's CDR3 is CASGQGGYTDTQYF. The CDR3 DNA reads as TGTGCCAGCGGACAGGGAGGATACACAGATACGCAGTATTTT.